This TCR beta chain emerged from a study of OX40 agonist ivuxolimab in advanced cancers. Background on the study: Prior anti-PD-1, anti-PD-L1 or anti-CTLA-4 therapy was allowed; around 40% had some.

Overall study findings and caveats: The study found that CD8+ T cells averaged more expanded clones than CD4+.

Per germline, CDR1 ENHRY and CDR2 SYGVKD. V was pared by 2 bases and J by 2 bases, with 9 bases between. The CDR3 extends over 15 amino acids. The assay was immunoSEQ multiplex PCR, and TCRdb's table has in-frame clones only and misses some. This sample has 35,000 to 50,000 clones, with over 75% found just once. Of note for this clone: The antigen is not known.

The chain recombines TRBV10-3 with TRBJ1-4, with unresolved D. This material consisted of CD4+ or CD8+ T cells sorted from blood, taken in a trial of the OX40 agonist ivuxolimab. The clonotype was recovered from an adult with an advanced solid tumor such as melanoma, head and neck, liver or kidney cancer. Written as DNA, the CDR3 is TGTGCCATCAGTGAGAGAGGCGGGACTAATGAAAAACTGTTTTTT. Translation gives CAISERGGTNEKLFF.